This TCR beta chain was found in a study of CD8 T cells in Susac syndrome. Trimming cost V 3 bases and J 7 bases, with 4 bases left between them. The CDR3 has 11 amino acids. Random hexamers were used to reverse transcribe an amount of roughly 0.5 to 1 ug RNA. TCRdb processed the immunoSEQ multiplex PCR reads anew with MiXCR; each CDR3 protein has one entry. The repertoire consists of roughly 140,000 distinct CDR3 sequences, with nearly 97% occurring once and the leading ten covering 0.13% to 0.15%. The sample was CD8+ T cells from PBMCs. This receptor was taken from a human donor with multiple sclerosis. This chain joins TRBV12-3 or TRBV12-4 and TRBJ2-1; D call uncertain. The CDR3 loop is CASSFLNEQFF. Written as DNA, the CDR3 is TGTGCCAGCAGTTTTTTGAATGAGCAGTTCTTC.